This note documents a single T cell receptor (beta chain) sequence. This sample is drawn from a study of blood T cell repertoires in COVID-19. V was clipped by 7 bases and J by 3 bases, with 15 bases between them. The CDR3 runs to 14 residues. The V gene's germline CDR1 is MDHEN and CDR2 SYDVKM. Measured with immunoSEQ multiplex PCR; TCRdb has only the in-frame clones, and not every one. This sample has 250,000 to 300,000 clones, with 80% to 90% found just once. The source is a middle-aged woman with acute or convalescent COVID-19. Sequencing used peripheral blood. The chain joins TRBV28 to TRBJ1-1, with D possibly matching TRBD1 (5 bases). In nucleotides, the CDR3 is TGTGCCAGCATTCAGGGAGGGTGGGACACTGAAGCTTTCTTT. This codes for CASIQGGWDTEAFF.